The 10 T cell receptor beta chains below were found in one sample sequenced in a study of shared clonotypes between healthy human individuals. Naive-designated CD8 cells lacked CD45RO, were positively enriched for CCR7, and omitted terminally differentiated effector memory CD45RA+ cells. Assay: immunoSEQ multiplex PCR; the TCRdb copy retains only in-frame clones and omits some. The sample has over 2 million clones, less than 95% seen once; the top ten hold around 1.1%. Sequenced sample: naive CD8+ T cells sorted from blood. The origin of the receptors is a man between 18 and 35 years old in good health.

The rearrangement links TRBV9 to TRBJ2-5, with TRBD2 as a possible D gene (5 bases). The CDR3 contains 15 residues. Germline CDR1 reads SGDLS; CDR2 reads YYNGEE. Trimming cost V 1 base and J 1 base, with 11 bases left between them. CDR3 nucleotides: TGTGCCAGCAGCGTAACCCCCGGACTCCAAGAGACCCAGTACTTC. Protein product: CASSVTPGLQETQYF.

This clone came up once. The chain couples TRBV30 to TRBJ2-6; D is perhaps TRBD1 or TRBD2 (5 bases each). V shed 1 base and J shed 0 bases, with 16 bases lying between them. Germline V gives CDR1 GTSNPN, CDR2 SVGIG (reference sequence). This CDR3 region has 18 residues. The CDR3 reads CAWSEGTFAFSGANVLTF. The CDR3 DNA follows: TGTGCCTGGAGTGAGGGGACGTTTGCCTTCTCTGGGGCCAACGTCCTGACTTTC.

Notes on this clone: This same CDR3 is encoded by further DNA sequences in the sample. The chain uses TRBV5-6 and TRBJ1-2, with a possible D match to TRBD1 (5 bases). V gave up 1 base and J gave up 6 bases, with 7 bases separating them. Germline CDR1 reads SGHDT; CDR2 reads YYEEEE. The CDR3 has 12 residues. The CDR3 DNA reads as TGTGCCAGCAGCTTGCAAGGGGATGGCTACACCTTC. It encodes CASSLQGDGYTF.

The chain combines TRBV9 with TRBJ2-7, with TRBD2 matching over 13 bases. With 4 bases clipped from V and 1 base from J, the junction kept 5 bases outside the gene matches. This CDR3 is built from 16 residues. From germline, CDR1 is SGDLS and CDR2 YYNGEE. The CDR3 loop reads CASSNRLAGGSYEQYF. The CDR3 region has the DNA TGTGCCAGCAGCAATCGACTAGCGGGGGGATCCTACGAGCAGTACTTC.

For this clone: At one boundary the junction diverges from the germline segment, which might be a read error. This sequence joins TRBV11-3 and TRBJ2-1, with TRBD1 as a possible D gene (5 bases). This CDR3 region has 15 residues. Germline lookup yields CDR1 SGHNT and CDR2 YENEEA. The CDR3 region has the DNA TGTGCCAGCGGCTTCGGGCAGGGAACCTACAATGAGCAGTTCTTC. Translating it yields CASGFGQGTYNEQFF.

The rearrangement uses TRBV6-5 and TRBJ2-7, with D possibly being TRBD2 (6 bases). Trimming shortened V by 6 bases and J by 5 bases, and 11 bases separated the two germline ends. This CDR3 spans 12 amino acids. CDR1 MNHEY and CDR2 SVGAGI come from the germline V gene. As DNA, the CDR3 is TGTGCCAGCAGCTGGGGCGGGAACGAGCAGTACTTC. Residues: CASSWGGNEQYF.

This chain uses TRBV6-6 with TRBJ2-2; TRBD2 is a possible D gene (5 bases). V lost 5 bases and J 3 bases, leaving 13 bases between the germline ends. From germline, CDR1 is MNHNY and CDR2 SVGAGI (reference sequence). The CDR3 spans 15 residues. The CDR3 region is CASSPSRGHTGELFF. DNA of the CDR3: TGTGCCAGCAGTCCTTCGCGCGGGCACACCGGGGAGCTGTTTTTT.

The chain employs TRBV7-9 and TRBJ1-2; 9 nucleotides agree with TRBD1. The CDR3 has 15 amino acids. Trimming took 1 base from V and 5 from J; bases not matched to a gene: 5. Per germline, CDR1 SEHNR and CDR2 FQNEAQ (reference sequence). The CDR3 here is CASSLGTGEWYGYTF. In DNA, the CDR3 is TGTGCCAGCAGCTTAGGGACAGGGGAATGGTATGGCTACACCTTC.

The rearrangement joins TRBV6-5 to TRBJ2-5; no reliable D call. Germline-derived CDR1 and CDR2 are MNHEY and SVGAGI. CDR3 length equals 14 residues. Trimming stripped 4 bases from V and 3 bases from J, with 12 bases between. CDR3 sequence reads: CASSSTLMKETQYF. CDR3 nucleotide sequence: TGTGCCAGCAGTTCAACCCTTATGAAAGAGACCCAGTACTTC.

This rearrangement joins TRBV28 to TRBJ1-6; 7 bases match TRBD1. The CDR3 totals 19 residues. Trimming took 5 bases from V and 3 from J; bases not matched to a gene: 16. In germline, CDR1 is MDHEN, CDR2 SYDVKM. The CDR3 here is CASSLRQGPTEYYNSPLHF. CDR3 coding DNA: TGTGCCAGCAGTCTCAGACAGGGACCGACAGAATACTATAATTCACCCCTCCACTTT.